This TCR beta chain was recorded in a study of cytomegalovirus exposure and HLA in healthy donors. As regards this clone: Its antigen remains unidentified.

Study observations and caveats: It was about 150 TCR beta chains that were listed as cytomegalovirus-associated.

In the PCR, 60 Vbeta and 13 Jbeta primers were used. The assay was immunoSEQ multiplex PCR, and TCRdb's table has in-frame clones only and misses some. The record lists around 35,000 clones, of which the ten most abundant hold under 2%. Sequencing was done on a sample of PBMCs. This clonotype was sampled from a woman in her thirties or forties in good health and CMV-seropositive.

The CDR3 here is CASRIAINTGELFF. For the CDR3, the DNA is TGTGCCAGCAGGATAGCGATTAACACCGGGGAGCTGTTTTTT. This rearrangement joins TRBV28 to TRBJ2-2; tentative D call: TRBD2 (5 bases). The CDR3 contains 14 residues. CDR1 is MDHEN and CDR2 is SYDVKM in the germline V gene. V shed 6 bases and J shed 2 bases, with 10 bases lying between them.